Detailed here is one T cell receptor beta chain. The antigen is undetermined. Trimming removed 1 base at V and 6 bases at J, with 16 bases between. The CDR3 has 15 amino acids. Germline values: CDR1 GTSNPN, CDR2 SVGIG (reference sequence). The assay was run at deep level. Sequencing was performed with immunoSEQ multiplex PCR; in TCRdb, only in-frame clones are kept and a portion is missing. The sample includes 500,000 to 700,000 clones, approximately 96% seen only once; the top ten take 0.11%. The record originates from a study of shared clonotypes between healthy human individuals. Turning to the study itself: Used for every donor were three CD4 naive, three CD4 memory, two CD8 naive and one CD8 memory plate.

Naive-designated CD8 cells lacked CD45RO, were positively enriched for CCR7, and omitted terminally differentiated effector memory CD45RA+ cells. Findings and caveats of the study: About 5% of naive CD4 clonotypes were shared across four donors.

J is TRBJ1-5 and V is TRBV30; D perhaps matches TRBD1 (6 bases). This receptor was obtained from a woman between 25 and 40 years old in good health. The specimen was naive CD8+ T cells sorted from blood. The CDR3 reads CAWSAGRGASQPQHF. The CDR3 region has the DNA TGTGCCTGGAGTGCGGGGCGGGGGGCTAGTCAGCCCCAGCATTTT.